Given below is one TCR beta chain in context. The antigen is not known. This record belongs to a study of blood T cells in healthy people across ages. Each sample used at least 6.5 million PBMCs. A J-beta primer mix and a sample-barcoded 5' primer were used in a second PCR of about 7 to 12 cycles. Each of the cDNA molecules was tagged by a template-switch adaptor with 12 random nucleotides. TCRdb passed the 5' RACE reads through MiXCR, listing each CDR3 protein once. Here the sample spans about 730,000 distinct CDR3 sequences, about 40% being singletons. The CDR3 sequence is 14 residues long. Trimming took 8 bases from V and 4 from J, leaving 16 bases between them. The germline gives CDR1 MNHNS, CDR2 SASEGT. Study observations and caveats: The donors' CMV status was not determined, possibly confounding changes in expanded clonotypes. Estimated diversity across one million T cells was deemed an underestimate.

J is TRBJ2-3 and V is TRBV6-1, with D tentatively TRBD2 (7 bases). Sequencing was performed on blood. The TCR comes from a woman between 55 and 75 years old in good health. The CDR3 protein is CASGAGASPDTQYF. The CDR3 nucleotides are TGTGCCAGCGGGGCGGGGGCATCGCCAGATACGCAGTATTTT.